The 16 T cell receptor beta chains below all came from one sample that was sequenced in a study of blood T cell repertoires in COVID-19 (TCRdb year 2020). Library prep was done by the immunoSEQ multiplex PCR assay. TCRdb provides this immuneACCESS table in a form limited to in-frame rearrangements. Some clones are lacking; in checked studies, under half of them reflect an unresolved V gene, and why the rest are absent is not known. The sample contains 150,000 to 200,000 clones, about 89% of them found a single time. In total, the top ten clones hold approximately 0.8% of the sample. Sequencing was performed on PBMCs or T cells enriched from blood (not recorded which). The receptors come from a young woman who had recovered from COVID-19.

This chain links TRBV18 with TRBJ2-7, with 8 bases lining up with TRBD1. V gave up 8 bases and J gave up 6 bases; unmatched junction bases: 6. This CDR3 has 12 residues. The germline CDR1 and CDR2 sequences are KGHSH and LQKENI. CDR3 nucleotide sequence: TGTGCCAGCACCCAGGGGGCGATCGAGCAGTACTTC. Protein: CASTQGAIEQYF.

The chain has TRBV11-3 and TRBJ2-7; the D gene is possibly TRBD2 (6 bases). The V end lost 4 bases, the J end lost 1 base, and 11 bases lay between the germline ends. The CDR3 contains 14 residues. Germline V CDR1 and CDR2: SGHNT, YENEEA. The CDR3 region is CASSSAAGSYEQYF. CDR3 DNA sequence: TGTGCCAGCAGCTCAGCAGCGGGTTCCTACGAGCAGTACTTC. The variable domain in full, completed from reference TRBV11-3 and TRBJ2-7, reads EAGVVQSPRYKIIEKKQPVAFWCNPISGHNTLYWYLQNLGQGPELLIRYENEEAVDDSQLPKDRFSAERLKGVDSTLKIQPAELGDSAVYLCASSSAAGSYEQYFGPGTRLTVT.

This chain joins TRBV7-2 and TRBJ2-7; the D gene is possibly TRBD2 (6 bases). V lost 4 bases and J lost 3, with 16 bases in between. Germline V gives CDR1 SGHTA, CDR2 FQGNSA. The CDR3 sequence is 15 residues long. CDR3 residues: CASSSPFSGGYEQYF. The CDR3 nucleotides are TGTGCCAGCAGCTCCCCCTTTTCCGGGGGCTACGAGCAGTACTTC.

V gene TRBV12-3 or TRBV12-4 combines with J gene TRBJ2-1, with D perhaps TRBD1 (6 bases). The V end lost 5 bases, the J end lost 8 bases, and 10 bases lay between the germline ends. This CDR3 region has 12 residues. DNA for the CDR3: TGTGCCAGCAGTAAAAACAGGGATGAGCAGTTCTTC. Protein sequence: CASSKNRDEQFF.

V gene TRBV29-1 combines with J gene TRBJ1-4; 7 nucleotides align to TRBD1. The CDR3 runs to 11 residues. Trimming removed 7 bases from V and 8 bases from J; junction bases left unmatched: 4. The V gene's germline CDR1 is SQVTM and CDR2 ANQGSEA. CDR3 sequence: CSALTGEKLFF. In DNA form, the CDR3 reads TGCAGCGCCCTGACAGGGGAAAAACTGTTTTTT.

This chain uses TRBV29-1 with TRBJ2-7; TRBD2 matches at 7 bases. The J segment lost 1 base and the V segment lost 2 bases, leaving 2 bases of the junction unmatched. CDR1 is SQVTM and CDR2 is ANQGSEA in the germline V gene. This CDR3 spans 13 amino acids. DNA of the CDR3: TGCAGCGTTGAACTAGCGGATTCCTACGAGCAGTACTTC. Translating gives CSVELADSYEQYF.

The chain combines TRBV28 with TRBJ2-6; D is possibly TRBD1 (6 bases). Germline V gives CDR1 MDHEN, CDR2 SYDVKM. The CDR3 has 15 residues. V lost 5 bases to trimming and J lost 2 bases, with 10 bases between them. The CDR3 here is CASSLTGTGANVLTF. DNA for the CDR3: TGTGCCAGCAGTCTAACAGGGACTGGGGCCAACGTCCTGACTTTC.

V gene TRBV20-1 combines with J gene TRBJ1-4; D unclear. The CDR3 contains 14 residues. The germline V gene has CDR1 DFQATT and CDR2 SNEGSKA (reference sequence). V lost 3 bases and J 0 bases, leaving 8 bases between the germline ends. CDR3 nucleotide sequence: TGCAGTGCTAGTCGGAGTCCAACTAATGAAAAACTGTTTTTT. Protein: CSASRSPTNEKLFF.

This chain joins TRBV19 and TRBJ1-6; D is possibly TRBD1 (5 bases). Trimming left V 5 bases short and J 5 bases short, with 10 bases between. Germline CDR1 is LNHDA and CDR2 is SQIVND (reference sequence). The CDR3 is 14 amino acids. The CDR3 here is CASSGGFDNSPLHF. The CDR3 DNA is TGTGCCAGTAGTGGGGGGTTTGATAATTCACCCCTCCACTTT. Supplemented by reference TRBV19 and TRBJ1-6, the full variable domain reads DGGITQSPKYLFRKEGQNVTLSCEQNLNHDAMYWYRQDPGQGLRLIYYSQIVNDFQKGDIAEGYSVSREKKESFPLTVTSAQKNPTAFYLCASSGGFDNSPLHFGNGTRLTVT.

J is TRBJ2-3 and V is TRBV27, with a tentative D call TRBD2 (6 bases). Germline lookup yields CDR1 MNHEY and CDR2 SMNVEV (reference sequence). Trimming removed 9 bases at V and 6 bases at J, with 25 bases between. The CDR3 is made up of 16 amino acids. CDR3: CASRGGIGRQRDTQYF. The CDR3 DNA is TGTGCCAGTCGCGGCGGGATCGGGCGGCAAAGGGATACGCAGTATTTT.

J is TRBJ1-2 and V is TRBV11-2; D is perhaps TRBD1 (6 bases). V gave up 10 bases and J gave up 1 base, with 13 bases separating them. CDR1 SGHAT and CDR2 FQNNGV come from the germline V gene. The CDR3 is 13 residues long. Written as DNA, the CDR3 is TGTGCCACCGGGGGGGCTAATAACTATGGCTACACCTTC. As protein: CATGGANNYGYTF.

This clone was seen once. The gene calls are TRBV11-3 and TRBJ2-1; TRBD1 might be the D (5 bases). Germline loops: CDR1 SGHNT, CDR2 YENEEA. The V end was cut by 1 base, the J end by 0 bases, with 16 bases between. This CDR3 is 18 amino acids long. The CDR3 DNA reads TGTGCCAGCAGCTTAGGTCTCTCCAGCGACAGCTCCTACAATGAGCAGTTCTTC. Its protein product is CASSLGLSSDSSYNEQFF.

V is TRBV7-2 and J is TRBJ2-4; D gene ambiguous. This CDR3 spans 13 amino acids. V was pared by 5 bases and J by 7 bases, with 12 bases between. Germline assignment: CDR1 SGHTA and CDR2 FQGNSA. In nucleotides, the CDR3 is TGTGCCAGCAGCACGGCTAGTGCGAACATTCAGTACTTC. This codes for CASSTASANIQYF.

CDR3 nucleotides: TGCGCCAGCAGCTTGGGGACAGGGGCTTTAAGCAATGAGCAGTTCTTC. This gives the protein CASSLGTGALSNEQFF. The rearrangement uses TRBV5-1 and TRBJ2-1; TRBD1 matches 9 bases. CDR1 and CDR2 from the germline V gene are SGHRS and YFSETQ. The CDR3 covers 16 residues. With V trimmed by 0 bases and J by 6 bases, 7 bases remained unmatched.

The chain couples TRBV5-1 to TRBJ2-5; 9 bases match TRBD2. Germline loops: CDR1 SGHRS, CDR2 YFSETQ. V lost 4 bases and J lost 2; bases outside the gene matches: 6. The CDR3 is 15 residues long. The CDR3 reads CASSPRLAGQETQYF. For the CDR3, the DNA is TGCGCCAGCAGCCCCCGGCTAGCGGGACAAGAGACCCAGTACTTC.

V gene TRBV2 combines with J gene TRBJ1-1; D call uncertain. Germline V gene data show CDR1 as SNHLY and CDR2 as FYNNEI. Deletions cut 5 bases from V and 1 base from J, with 11 bases between. The CDR3 sequence is 14 residues long. The CDR3 sequence is CASSLSFSNTEAFF. CDR3 DNA: TGTGCCAGCAGTCTTTCCTTTTCGAACACTGAAGCTTTCTTT.